A selection of T cell receptor beta chains follows, all from one sample in a study of blood T cell repertoires in COVID-19. Profiling relied on immunoSEQ multiplex PCR, and the TCRdb table lists in-frame clones only, not all of them. The sample lists a few hundred thousand clones; about four fifths were seen once. The sample comprised PBMCs or T cells enriched from blood (not recorded which). The receptors here all came from a man between 45 and 60 years old who had recovered from COVID-19. Each CDR3 is given with its conserved first and last residue. D genes are given only for firm matches. Clone size is shown for a subset of rows, as once, few, many or a class of expanded clone.

V gene: TRBV7-2; clone size: NA; D gene: TRBD2; J gene: TRBJ2-1; CDR3 DNA: TGTGCCAGCAGCTTAGGGCGCGGGAGGGCCAATGAGCAGTTCTTC; CDR3 protein: CASSLGRGRANEQFF
V gene: TRBV9; clone size: NA; D gene: NA; J gene: TRBJ2-7; CDR3 DNA: TGTGCCAGCTCCCCGCAGGGGCAGGTCTACGAGCAGTACTTC; CDR3 protein: CASSPQGQVYEQYF
V gene: TRBV4-2; clone size: many; D gene: NA; J gene: TRBJ1-1; CDR3 DNA: TGTGCCAGCAGCCCTGAAGGGGAAAAGGTGATGAACACTGAAGCTTTCTTT; CDR3 protein: CASSPEGEKVMNTEAFF
V gene: TRBV19; clone size: medium-sized; D gene: NA; J gene: TRBJ2-7; CDR3 DNA: TGTGCCAGTAGTATCGGCAGGGGCGGAAACGAGCAGTACTTC; CDR3 protein: CASSIGRGGNEQYF
V gene: TRBV19; clone size: NA; D gene: NA; J gene: TRBJ2-3; CDR3 DNA: TGTGCCAGTAGTATCTCTACAGGTACGCAGTATTTT; CDR3 protein: CASSISTGTQYF
V gene: TRBV5-4; clone size: NA; D gene: NA; J gene: TRBJ1-2; CDR3 DNA: TGTGCCAGCAGCTTATATCAAACAGATGGCTACACCTTC; CDR3 protein: CASSLYQTDGYTF
V gene: TRBV13; clone size: NA; D gene: NA; J gene: TRBJ2-3; CDR3 DNA: TGTGCCAGCAGCTTAGCAGGGGTTGACCCAGATACGCAGTATTTT; CDR3 protein: CASSLAGVDPDTQYF
V gene: TRBV7-7; clone size: NA; D gene: NA; J gene: TRBJ2-5; CDR3 DNA: TGTGCTAGCAGCCCGCTACAAGAGACCCAGTACTTC; CDR3 protein: CASSPLQETQYF
V gene: TRBV2; clone size: once; D gene: TRBD1; J gene: TRBJ2-7; CDR3 DNA: TGTGCCAGCATCGAGGACAGGGCTTACGAGCAGTACTTC; CDR3 protein: CASIEDRAYEQYF
V gene: TRBV6-2/TRBV6-3; clone size: NA; D gene: TRBD1; J gene: TRBJ2-2; CDR3 DNA: TGTGCCAGCAGCCCCAAGGGACAGGGGGTCGGCACCGGGGAGCTGTTTTTT; CDR3 protein: CASSPKGQGVGTGELFF
V gene: TRBV19; clone size: NA; D gene: TRBD1; J gene: TRBJ2-1; CDR3 DNA: TGTGCCAGTAGTTGGGGCCCCGACAGGGGGGAATACAATGAGCAGTTCTTC; CDR3 protein: CASSWGPDRGEYNEQFF
V gene: TRBV3-1/TRBV3-2; clone size: few; D gene: TRBD1; J gene: TRBJ1-6; CDR3 DNA: TGTGCCAGCAGCCTAGGACAGGGGACCTCACCCCTCCACTTT; CDR3 protein: CASSLGQGTSPLHF
V gene: TRBV5-6; clone size: NA; D gene: NA; J gene: TRBJ2-7; CDR3 DNA: TGTGCCAGCTACATCGGCGGGTTGAGCTCCTACGAGCAGTACTTC; CDR3 protein: CASYIGGLSSYEQYF
V gene: TRBV12-3/TRBV12-4; clone size: NA; D gene: NA; J gene: TRBJ1-6; CDR3 DNA: TGTGCCAGCAGTCCTCAGGTTTGGGCCCTCCACTTT; CDR3 protein: CASSPQVWALHF
V gene: TRBV27; clone size: NA; D gene: TRBD1; J gene: TRBJ1-2; CDR3 DNA: TGTGCCAGCAGTTCGGGACAGGACTATGGCTACACCTTC; CDR3 protein: CASSSGQDYGYTF
V gene: TRBV19; clone size: NA; D gene: NA; J gene: TRBJ1-2; CDR3 DNA: TGTGCCACCGTACACAGGGCTAGTGGCTATGGCTACACCTTC; CDR3 protein: CATVHRASGYGYTF
V gene: TRBV18; clone size: NA; D gene: TRBD1; J gene: TRBJ2-1; CDR3 DNA: TGTGCCAGCTCTTCCCGGACAGGGAGCTCCTACAATGAGCAGTTCTTC; CDR3 protein: CASSSRTGSSYNEQFF
V gene: TRBV6-5; clone size: NA; D gene: NA; J gene: TRBJ2-7; CDR3 DNA: TGTGCCAGCACCCCCGGGGGTGGGAAGAAGTACTTC; CDR3 protein: CASTPGGGKKYF
V gene: TRBV29-1; clone size: NA; D gene: NA; J gene: TRBJ2-3; CDR3 DNA: TGCAGCGTTCGTCAAAGTACTTTTACGCAGTATTTT; CDR3 protein: CSVRQSTFTQYF
V gene: TRBV5-1; clone size: few; D gene: NA; J gene: TRBJ1-2; CDR3 DNA: TGCGCCAGCAGCCTCTCGGATGAGGGCCTCTATGGCTACACCTTC; CDR3 protein: CASSLSDEGLYGYTF
V gene: TRBV27; clone size: NA; D gene: TRBD1; J gene: TRBJ1-2; CDR3 DNA: TGTGCCAGCAGTTTAACTGGACAGGGGGCCTATGGCTACACCTTC; CDR3 protein: CASSLTGQGAYGYTF
V gene: TRBV9; clone size: NA; D gene: NA; J gene: TRBJ2-2; CDR3 DNA: TGTGCCAGCAGCGTAGTCCCGAGGCCAGCCAACACCGGGGAGCTGTTTTTT; CDR3 protein: CASSVVPRPANTGELFF
V gene: TRBV19; clone size: NA; D gene: TRBD1; J gene: TRBJ1-5; CDR3 DNA: TGTGCCAGTAGAGGACAGGGCCGCAATCAGCCCCAGCATTTT; CDR3 protein: CASRGQGRNQPQHF
V gene: TRBV11-2; clone size: NA; D gene: NA; J gene: TRBJ2-3; CDR3 DNA: TGTGCCAGCAGCCCTACGGATACGCAGTATTTT; CDR3 protein: CASSPTDTQYF
V gene: TRBV5-4; clone size: NA; D gene: TRBD1; J gene: TRBJ2-3; CDR3 DNA: TGTGCCAGCAGCTTATTCGAACAGGGGACCACAGATACGCAGTATTTT; CDR3 protein: CASSLFEQGTTDTQYF